Shown below are 4 T cell receptor beta chains from a single sample sequenced in a study of graft-versus-host responses after intestinal transplantation. Assay: immunoSEQ multiplex PCR; the TCRdb copy retains only in-frame clones and omits some. The table shows about 88,000 clones, with around 93% occurring only once. The antigens of these receptors remain unknown. Here the sequenced sample was unstimulated CD4+ T cells sorted from spleen or lymph node cells, taken before transplant. These receptors all stem from a human donor who was the organ donor for an intestinal transplant.

The chain has TRBV5-1 and TRBJ2-3; 7 nucleotides agree with TRBD2. The CDR3 runs to 13 residues. V shed 5 bases and J 1 base; nucleotides not matched to a gene: 1. CDR1 and CDR2 from the germline V gene are SGHRS and YFSETQ. The CDR3 sequence is CASRRGGTDTQYF. The CDR3 coding sequence is TGCGCCAGCAGACGGGGGGGCACAGATACGCAGTATTTT. Supplemented by reference TRBV5-1 and TRBJ2-3, the full variable domain reads KAGVTQTPRYLIKTRGQQVTLSCSPISGHRSVSWYQQTPGQGLQFLFEYFSETQRNKGNFPGRFSGRQFSNSRSEMNVSTLELGDSALYLCASRRGGTDTQYFGPGTRLTVL.

The gene calls are TRBV6-6 and TRBJ1-1; D not certain. Trimming cost V 2 bases and J 1 base, with 5 bases left between them. Germline-derived CDR1 and CDR2 are MNHNY and SVGAGI (reference sequence). The CDR3 is 13 residues long. CDR3 amino acids: CASSYITNTEAFF. DNA for the CDR3: TGTGCCAGCAGTTACATTACGAACACTGAAGCTTTCTTT.

The table lists this clone with a few counts. The genes are TRBV19 and TRBJ1-4; D gene ambiguous. The V and J ends lost 5 bases and 0 bases respectively, with 13 bases between them. The germline CDR1 and CDR2 sequences are LNHDA and SQIVND (reference sequence). This CDR3 contains 16 residues. The CDR3 reads CASSVIDTTTNEKLFF. The CDR3 DNA reads as TGTGCCAGTAGTGTAATAGACACTACAACTAATGAAAAACTGTTTTTT.

The V and J genes are TRBV10-2 and TRBJ1-2; the D is unclear. The CDR3 runs to 13 residues. The V gene lost 2 bases and the J gene lost 2 bases, with 6 bases spanning the gap. Germline V gene lookup returns CDR1 WSHSY and CDR2 SAAADI. CDR3 region: CASSENRNYGYTF. As DNA, the CDR3 is TGCGCCAGCAGTGAGAACAGAAACTATGGCTACACCTTC.